The 30 T cell receptor beta chains reported below all come from one sample, sequenced in a study of CD8 T cells in ankylosing spondylitis. MiXCR was run by TCRdb on the 5' RACE reads, yielding one entry per CDR3 protein. The data show more than 150,000 distinct CDR3 sequences, 10% to 15% seen once. The sequenced sample was blood, either unsorted or a sorted T cell fraction (not recorded which). The source is a female donor with ankylosing spondylitis or in good health (not recorded which).

This clonotype was counted many times. The rearrangement joins TRBV15 to TRBJ1-1; D might be TRBD1 (5 bases). Trimming took off 1 base at V and 1 base at J, with 10 bases between the two ends. Germline assignment: CDR1 LNHNV and CDR2 YYDKDF (reference sequence). This CDR3 contains 15 residues. The DNA of the CDR3 is TGTGCCACCAGCAGAGTTGGGGGGGGGAACACTGAAGCTTTCTTT. The encoded protein is CATSRVGGGNTEAFF.

This clonotype was recorded many times. This chain connects TRBV10-3 to TRBJ1-5; 10 bases map to TRBD1. Germline CDR1 reads ENHRY; CDR2 reads SYGVKD. The CDR3 runs 14 residues. V was pared by 4 bases and J by 5 bases, with 2 bases of the junction left unmatched. The DNA of the CDR3 is TGTGCCATCAGTGGGGGGACAGGGGATCAGCCCCAGCATTTT. This encodes CAISGGTGDQPQHF.

As to this clonotype: A much larger clone lies a single base off, so this may be a read error. The chain couples TRBV29-1 to TRBJ2-2; weak D call: TRBD2 (5 bases). In germline, CDR1 is SQVTM, CDR2 ANQGSEA. Trimming pared 7 bases from V and 0 bases from J, leaving 12 bases between. The CDR3 sequence is 14 residues long. The CDR3 DNA reads as TGCAGCGCTGGGCGAGGGACGAACACCGGGGAGCTGTTTTTT. It specifies CSAGRGTNTGELFF.

This clonotype came up many times. The genes are TRBV9 and TRBJ2-1; 7 bases are shared with TRBD1. The germline V gene has CDR1 SGDLS and CDR2 YYNGEE. There are 15 residues in the CDR3. The V gene end was trimmed by 0 bases and the J gene end by 5 bases; junction bases not matched to a gene: 5. DNA for the CDR3: TGTGCCAGCAGCGTAGTAGGGGGCAGCAACAATGAGCAGTTCTTC. It yields the protein CASSVVGGSNNEQFF. The full variable domain, rest sourced from reference TRBV9 and TRBJ2-1, is DSGVTQTPKHLITATGQRVTLRCSPRSGDLSVYWYQQSLDQGLQFLIQYYNGEERAKGNILERFSAQQFPDLHSELNLSSLELGDSALYFCASSVVGGSNNEQFFGPGTRLTVL.

This clonotype occurred many times. The V gene is TRBV29-1, the J gene TRBJ1-1; D not resolved. This CDR3 contains 10 residues. The V and J ends lost 0 bases and 10 bases respectively, with 6 bases between them. The V gene's germline CDR1 is SQVTM and CDR2 ANQGSEA. This CDR3 is CSVEDSVAFF. CDR3 sequence (DNA): TGCAGCGTTGAAGATAGTGTAGCTTTCTTT. Based on the CDR3 plus reference TRBV29-1 and TRBJ1-1, the full variable domain is SAVISQKPSRDICQRGTSLTIQCQVDSQVTMMFWYRQQPGQSLTLIATANQGSEATYESGFVIDKFPISRPNLTFSTLTVSNMSPEDSSIYLCSVEDSVAFFGQGTRLTVV.

The table lists this clonotype with many counts. The CDR3 nucleotides are TGTGCCAGCAGTTTGGCTAGCGGGAGCCTAGAGACCCAGTACTTC. It encodes CASSLASGSLETQYF. This chain joins TRBV27 and TRBJ2-5; 10 nucleotides align to TRBD2. V lost 3 bases and J lost 4; bases outside the gene matches: 5. The germline V gene encodes CDR1 MNHEY and CDR2 SMNVEV (reference sequence). The CDR3 loop spans 15 amino acids.

The V gene is TRBV20-1, the J gene TRBJ2-1, with 10 bases matching TRBD2. Germline values: CDR1 DFQATT, CDR2 SNEGSKA (reference sequence). The CDR3 totals 14 residues. The V and J ends lost 3 bases and 8 bases, in that order; junction bases with no gene match: 7. CDR3 sequence (DNA): TGCAGTGCTAGCAAGATTAGCGGGAGGCATGAGCAGTTCTTC. Its protein product is CSASKISGRHEQFF.

This clonotype occurred many times. The CDR3 bases are TGTGCCAGCAGCCAAAGGGGGCTCGCTGAAAAACTGTTTTTT. Protein: CASSQRGLAEKLFF. This rearrangement joins TRBV12-3 or TRBV12-4 to TRBJ1-4; TRBD1 matches at 7 bases. This CDR3 contains 14 residues. The trim removed 6 bases at V and 7 bases at J, leaving 8 bases unmatched.

This clonotype occurred many times. The chain employs TRBV6-5 and TRBJ2-2; tentatively, D is TRBD2 (5 bases). The V and J ends lost 2 bases and 7 bases respectively, with 8 bases between them. The CDR3 consists of 13 residues. Germline lookup yields CDR1 MNHEY and CDR2 SVGAGI. The CDR3 reads CASSYGEIGELFF. The CDR3 region has the DNA TGTGCCAGCAGTTACGGGGAGATCGGGGAGCTGTTTTTT.

With regard to this clonotype: A much more abundant neighbour one base away suggests this may be a read error. The rearrangement joins TRBV7-9 to TRBJ1-1, with D possibly TRBD1 on 6 matching bases. The length of the CDR3 is 12 residues. CDR1 is SEHNR, CDR2 FQNEAQ, per germline (reference sequence). The CDR3 here is CVSSLAGEEAFF. CDR3 in DNA: TGTGTCAGCAGCTTAGCAGGGGAGGAAGCTTTCTTT.

This clonotype was detected ten times or more. This chain links TRBV4-3 with TRBJ2-2, with D unresolved. This CDR3 is 15 amino acids long. The V end lost 4 bases, the J end lost 3 bases, and 12 bases lay between the germline ends. Germline V gene sequence: CDR1 LGHNA, CDR2 YSLEER. The CDR3 loop reads CASSLSWTDTGELFF. In nucleotides, the CDR3 is TGCGCCAGCAGCCTCTCGTGGACGGACACCGGGGAGCTGTTTTTT.

This clonotype was observed at least ten times. DNA for the CDR3: TGTGCCAGCAGTTGGCTCCCCCCGTGGACCGGGGAGCTGTTTTTT. It yields the protein CASSWLPPWTGELFF. This chain connects TRBV6-2 or TRBV6-3 to TRBJ2-2; D ambiguous. Deletions cut 4 bases from V and 5 bases from J, with 14 bases between. CDR1 is MNHEY, CDR2 SVGEGT, per germline. The CDR3 loop spans 15 amino acids.

In its sample, this clonotype was seen many times. This chain links TRBV24-1 with TRBJ1-2, with TRBD1 as a possible D gene (5 bases). Between the trimmed V and J ends, which lost 7 bases and 8 bases, there was a span of 22 bases. Germline lookup yields CDR1 KGHDR and CDR2 SFDVKD. The CDR3 totals 15 residues. In DNA form, the CDR3 reads TGTGCCACCAGCCAAAGTACAGGAATCTATGGAGGCTACACCTTC. This sequence encodes CATSQSTGIYGGYTF.

In its sample, this clonotype was seen many times. Written as DNA, the CDR3 is TGTGCCAGCAGCCCGGTAACCTGGGGGGATACGCAGTATTTT. Its protein product is CASSPVTWGDTQYF. V usage is TRBV6-1 and J usage is TRBJ2-3; D could derive from TRBD1 or TRBD2 (5 bases each). The germline V gene has CDR1 MNHNS and CDR2 SASEGT. There are 14 residues in the CDR3. Trimming pared 6 bases from V and 6 bases from J, leaving 16 bases between.

This rearrangement joins TRBV6-1 to TRBJ2-4; perhaps TRBD1 as D (6 bases). Between the trimmed V and J ends, which lost 5 bases and 1 base, there was a span of 12 bases. Per the germline V gene, CDR1 is MNHNS and CDR2 is SASEGT. This CDR3 has 15 residues. The CDR3, as DNA: TGTGCCAGCAGTCTAACGACAGGCGCCAAAAACATTCAGTACTTC. It translates to CASSLTTGAKNIQYF.

This clonotype was seen at least ten times. The rearrangement links TRBV29-1 to TRBJ2-1; TRBD1 is a possible D gene (6 bases). This CDR3 has 13 amino acids. The germline CDR1 and CDR2 sequences are SQVTM and ANQGSEA. Trimming shortened V by 4 bases and J by 8 bases, and 15 bases separated the two germline ends. CDR3 region: CSVAGTLRDEQFF. In DNA form, the CDR3 reads TGCAGCGTTGCCGGGACACTAAGGGATGAGCAGTTCTTC.

This clonotype occurred many times. J is TRBJ2-1 and V is TRBV6-2 or TRBV6-3; 9 bases agree with TRBD2. Germline lookup yields CDR1 MNHEY and CDR2 SVGEGT. The CDR3 consists of 17 residues. With V trimmed by 2 bases and J by 3 bases, 8 bases remained unmatched. The CDR3 spells CASSYTAGGPNYNEQFF. The CDR3 DNA is TGTGCCAGCAGTTACACGGCGGGAGGGCCGAACTACAATGAGCAGTTCTTC.

This clonotype has just a few counts. The chain joins TRBV4-3 to TRBJ2-1; TRBD1 matches at 8 bases. Trimming took 0 bases from V and 10 from J; bases not matched to a gene: 8. CDR1 is LGHNA, CDR2 YSLEER, per germline. The CDR3 is 15 amino acids. CDR3 region: CASSQDFRGRVEQFF. CDR3 in DNA: TGCGCCAGCAGCCAAGATTTCAGGGGGCGGGTAGAGCAGTTCTTC.

This clonotype appeared many times. The V and J genes are TRBV6-2 or TRBV6-3 and TRBJ2-1, with 7 bases aligning to TRBD2. This CDR3 spans 15 amino acids. Germline V gene sequence: CDR1 MNHEY, CDR2 SVGEGT. V gave up 4 bases and J gave up 0 bases; unmatched junction bases: 3. CDR3 nucleotide sequence: TGTGCCAGCAGTTCGAGCGGGACCTCCTACAATGAGCAGTTCTTC. Amino acids: CASSSSGTSYNEQFF.

The sample holds many counts of this clonotype. The CDR3 sequence is CASSASGTGSTDTQYF. For the CDR3, the DNA is TGTGCCAGCAGTGCGTCCGGGACAGGAAGCACAGATACGCAGTATTTT. The chain has TRBV25-1 and TRBJ2-3; the match to TRBD1 covers 8 bases. The junction had 6 bases not matched to a gene; V was cut back by 4 bases and J by 0 bases. From germline, CDR1 is MGHDK and CDR2 SYGVNS. CDR3 length: 16 residues.

The chain joins TRBV6-2 or TRBV6-3 to TRBJ1-5; D is unresolved. This CDR3 is 14 amino acids long. Germline V gene lookup returns CDR1 MNHEY and CDR2 SVGEGT. Trimming stripped 5 bases from V and 11 bases from J, with 19 bases between. CDR3 bases: TGTGCCAGCAGTCCCTCCGCGGGTCACAAGGCCCAGCATTTT. Translation gives CASSPSAGHKAQHF.

This clonotype was seen repeatedly, ten times or more. V and J are TRBV7-9 and TRBJ1-2, with 7 bases fitting TRBD1. This CDR3 spans 14 amino acids. The V gene end was trimmed by 5 bases and the J gene end by 4 bases; junction bases not matched to a gene: 7. Germline-derived CDR1 and CDR2 are SEHNR and FQNEAQ (reference sequence). CDR3 region: CASSGPGQFYGYTF. The CDR3 DNA reads as TGTGCCAGCAGCGGCCCGGGACAGTTCTATGGCTACACCTTC.

This clonotype came up many times. J is TRBJ2-1 and V is TRBV4-3; TRBD2 matches at 11 bases. After removal of 5 bases from V and 5 bases from J, the junction contained 5 bases not matched to a gene. The CDR3 is 15 amino acids. Germline CDR1 and CDR2: LGHNA and YSLEER. The CDR3 region has the DNA TGCGCCAGCAGCATACTAGCGGGAGTTAACAATGAGCAGTTCTTC. This translates into CASSILAGVNNEQFF.

This clonotype was detected ten times or more. The chain employs TRBV24-1 and TRBJ2-1; D unclear. The CDR3 sequence is 14 residues long. Germline assignment: CDR1 KGHDR and CDR2 SFDVKD. Trimming removed 3 bases from V and 4 bases from J, with 9 bases in between. CDR3 amino acids: CATSDPGRYNEQFF. CDR3 nucleotides: TGTGCCACCAGTGATCCCGGACGGTACAATGAGCAGTTCTTC.

This chain uses TRBV3-1 with TRBJ1-5, with D perhaps matching TRBD1 (5 bases). V gave up 4 bases and J gave up 4 bases, with 14 bases separating them. This CDR3 is built from 15 residues. Germline assignment: CDR1 LGHDT and CDR2 YNNKEL (reference sequence). In nucleotides, the CDR3 is TGTGCCAGCAGCCGGGGGACGGGCTTAAATCAGCCCCAGCATTTT. This sequence encodes CASSRGTGLNQPQHF.

As concerns this clonotype: Given a much more abundant clone one base away, this may be a read error. This chain links TRBV4-2 with TRBJ2-5, with D perhaps being TRBD1 or TRBD2 (6 bases each). Germline V lookup: CDR1 LGHNA, CDR2 YNFKEQ. The CDR3 sequence is 17 residues long. In DNA, the CDR3 is TGTGCCAGCAGCCAAGAGCCGGGCCCCCGGGGGCAAGGGACCCAGTACTTC. This encodes CASSQEPGPRGQGTQYF.

Points on this clonotype: A much more abundant neighbour one base away suggests this may be a read error. This chain links TRBV6-1 with TRBJ2-3, with unresolved D. The CDR3 has 13 residues. Deletions cut 6 bases from V and 0 bases from J, with 7 bases between. Per the germline V gene, CDR1 is MNHNS and CDR2 is SASEGT. The CDR3 sequence: CASRWPSTDTQYF. CDR3 in DNA: TGTGCCAGCAGGTGGCCTAGCACAGATACGCAGTATTTT.

This clonotype appeared a few times. The CDR3 DNA sequence: TGTGCCAGCAGAAGTAGCGGACCCTACAATGAGCAGTTCTTC. It specifies CASRSSGPYNEQFF. This chain connects TRBV2 to TRBJ2-1; D might be TRBD2 (6 bases). This CDR3 is built from 14 residues. From germline, CDR1 is SNHLY and CDR2 FYNNEI. V gave up 6 bases and J gave up 2 bases, with 11 bases separating them.

This clonotype was detected ten times or more. This sequence joins TRBV11-2 and TRBJ2-2; D remains ambiguous. The germline V and J ends were trimmed by 5 bases and 7 bases, with 11 bases remaining between them. Germline values: CDR1 SGHAT, CDR2 FQNNGV. The CDR3 sequence is 13 residues long. The CDR3 protein is CASSAEKVGELFF. As DNA, the CDR3 is TGTGCCAGCAGCGCCGAAAAGGTCGGGGAGCTGTTTTTT. Supplemented by reference TRBV11-2 and TRBJ2-2, the full variable domain reads EAGVAQSPRYKIIEKRQSVAFWCNPISGHATLYWYQQILGQGPKLLIQFQNNGVVDDSQLPKDRFSAERLKGVDSTLKIQPAKLEDSAVYLCASSAEKVGELFFGEGSRLTVL.

This clonotype was found a few times. The genes are TRBV7-3 and TRBJ1-1, with D perhaps matching TRBD1 (5 bases). The CDR3 has 14 residues. Germline V gene sequence: CDR1 SGHTA, CDR2 FQGTGA. Between the trimmed V and J ends, which lost 4 bases and 0 bases, there was a span of 9 bases. CDR3 sequence reads: CASSWGTVNTEAFF. The CDR3, as DNA: TGTGCCAGCAGCTGGGGGACGGTGAACACTGAAGCTTTCTTT.